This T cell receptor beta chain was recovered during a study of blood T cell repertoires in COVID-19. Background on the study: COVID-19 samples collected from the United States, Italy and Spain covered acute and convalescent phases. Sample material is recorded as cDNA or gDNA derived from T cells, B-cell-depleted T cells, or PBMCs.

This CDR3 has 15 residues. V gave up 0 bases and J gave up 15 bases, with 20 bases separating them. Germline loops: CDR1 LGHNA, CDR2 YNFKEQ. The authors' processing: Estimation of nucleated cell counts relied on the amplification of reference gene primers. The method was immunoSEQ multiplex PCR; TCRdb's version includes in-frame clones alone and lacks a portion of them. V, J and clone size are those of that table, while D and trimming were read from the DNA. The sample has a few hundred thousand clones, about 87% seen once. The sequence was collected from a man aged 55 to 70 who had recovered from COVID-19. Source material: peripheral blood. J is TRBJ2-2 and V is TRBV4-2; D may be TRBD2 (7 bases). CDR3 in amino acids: CASSQDLRGGRDLFF. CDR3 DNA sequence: TGTGCCAGCAGCCAAGATCTGAGGGGGGGCCGTGATTTGTTTTTT.